The 24 T cell receptor beta chains listed next were all sequenced from one sample in a study of blood T cell repertoires in COVID-19. Using immunoSEQ multiplex PCR, the repertoire was profiled, and TCRdb retains in-frame clones only, with some absent. Here the sample spans some 300,000 clones, roughly 91% being singletons. The source material was PBMCs or T cells enriched from blood (not recorded which). Every receptor here comes from a woman between 50 and 59 years old who had been exposed to COVID-19.

This clone showed up just once. The chain joins TRBV7-2 to TRBJ1-2; 11 positions agree with TRBD1. There are 18 residues in the CDR3. Germline V gene sequence: CDR1 SGHTA, CDR2 FQGNSA. Trimming removed 8 bases from V and 8 bases from J; junction bases left unmatched: 22. CDR3 sequence reads: CASSATGTGGRAVGGYTF. The CDR3 DNA follows: TGTGCCAGCTCAGCTACAGGGACAGGGGGACGGGCGGTGGGCGGCTACACCTTC. The full variable domain, with the rest looked up from reference TRBV7-2 and TRBJ1-2, is GAGVSQSPSNKVTEKGKDVELRCDPISGHTALYWYRQSLGQGLEFLIYFQGNSAPDKSGLPSDRFSAERTGGSVSTLTIQRTQQEDSAVYLCASSATGTGGRAVGGYTFGSGTRLTVV.

The chain employs TRBV11-2 and TRBJ2-7, with D perhaps TRBD2 (7 bases). This CDR3 comprises 15 residues. The germline V gene has CDR1 SGHAT and CDR2 FQNNGV. Trimming removed 0 bases from V and 6 bases from J, with 15 bases in between. The CDR3 nucleotides are TGTGCCAGCAGCTTAGAGGGGGCAGGGGAGGGCGAGCAGTACTTC. The encoded protein is CASSLEGAGEGEQYF.

The rearrangement joins TRBV30 to TRBJ1-2; 7 nucleotides align to TRBD1. Germline V CDR1 and CDR2: GTSNPN, SVGIG (reference sequence). The junction had 7 bases not matched to a gene; V was cut back by 5 bases and J by 4 bases. The CDR3 is made up of 13 amino acids. CDR3 nucleotide sequence: TGTGCCTGGTCAGCCGGGACAGTCTATGGCTACACCTTC. Protein sequence: CAWSAGTVYGYTF.

The chain couples TRBV28 to TRBJ2-3; the match to TRBD2 covers 10 bases. CDR3 length equals 17 residues. The ends lost 6 bases at V and 0 bases at J; junction bases unmatched: 9. Germline CDR1 reads MDHEN; CDR2 reads SYDVKM. CDR3 protein: CASSRLRAGGSTDTQYF. The CDR3 DNA follows: TGTGCCAGCAGCCGCCTAAGAGCGGGGGGGAGCACAGATACGCAGTATTTT.

The V and J genes are TRBV2 and TRBJ1-5; the D gene is possibly TRBD1 (5 bases). The germline V gene encodes CDR1 SNHLY and CDR2 FYNNEI. CDR3 size: 17 residues. V dropped 9 bases and J dropped 0 bases, with 21 bases sitting between them. CDR3: CASQRDSKTYSNQPQHF. CDR3 bases: TGTGCCAGTCAAAGGGACTCAAAGACCTATAGCAATCAGCCCCAGCATTTT.

This clone occurred a few times. The V gene is TRBV3-1 (or the pseudogene TRBV3-2), the J gene TRBJ1-3, with no clear D. V lost 8 bases and J lost 4, with 9 bases in between. This CDR3 has 12 residues. Germline lookup yields CDR1 LGHDT and CDR2 YNNKEL (reference sequence). CDR3 loop: CASAGLGNTIYF. For the CDR3, the DNA is TGTGCCAGCGCGGGCTTGGGAAACACCATATATTTT.

Comments on this clone: Other DNA sequences in this specimen translate into the identical CDR3. The V and J genes are TRBV19 and TRBJ2-2; 7 nucleotides align to TRBD1. The CDR3 runs 15 residues. Per germline, CDR1 LNHDA and CDR2 SQIVND (reference sequence). After removal of 5 bases from V and 0 bases from J, the junction contained 3 bases not matched to a gene. CDR3 region: CASSPGTANTGELFF. The CDR3 DNA follows: TGTGCCAGTAGTCCTGGGACAGCGAACACCGGGGAGCTGTTTTTT.

CDR3 amino acids: CASSQGGQEKYGYTF. In DNA, the CDR3 is TGTGCCAGCAGCCAAGGGGGACAGGAGAAATATGGCTACACCTTC. The J gene is TRBJ1-2, the V gene TRBV7-2; 8 nucleotides align to TRBD1. The V gene's germline CDR1 is SGHTA and CDR2 FQGNSA. The CDR3 has 15 amino acids. The J segment lost 5 bases and the V segment lost 5 bases, leaving 10 bases of the junction unmatched. The full variable domain, with the rest looked up from reference TRBV7-2 and TRBJ1-2, is GAGVSQSPSNKVTEKGKDVELRCDPISGHTALYWYRQSLGQGLEFLIYFQGNSAPDKSGLPSDRFSAERTGGSVSTLTIQRTQQEDSAVYLCASSQGGQEKYGYTFGSGTRLTVV.

This chain links TRBV9 with TRBJ1-1; possibly TRBD1 for D (5 bases). CDR1 SGDLS and CDR2 YYNGEE come from the germline V gene. Deletions cut 3 bases from V and 7 bases from J, with 10 bases between. The CDR3 has 12 amino acids. CDR3 region: CASSANQGEAFF. The DNA for the CDR3 is TGTGCCAGCAGCGCCAACCAGGGTGAAGCTTTCTTT.

The gene calls are TRBV2 and TRBJ2-5, with D unclear. CDR3 length: 15 amino acids. V gave up 2 bases and J gave up 4 bases, with 14 bases separating them. CDR1 and CDR2 from the germline V gene are SNHLY and FYNNEI. The chain's CDR3 is CASSEIWPAPETQYF. The CDR3 DNA reads as TGTGCCAGCAGTGAAATCTGGCCCGCACCAGAGACCCAGTACTTC.

The chain combines TRBV15 with TRBJ1-6; perhaps TRBD1 as D (6 bases). The germline V and J ends were trimmed by 6 bases and 3 bases, with 12 bases remaining between them. The CDR3 runs 15 residues. In germline, CDR1 is LNHNV, CDR2 YYDKDF (reference sequence). The CDR3 region has the DNA TGTGCCACCAGTACCAGACAGGACTATAATTCACCCCTCCACTTT. This gives the protein CATSTRQDYNSPLHF.

This chain connects TRBV6-2 or TRBV6-3 to TRBJ2-1; D remains unclear. Germline CDR1 MNHEY, CDR2 SVGEGT. This CDR3 has 13 residues. The V end lost 5 bases, the J end lost 7 bases, and 12 bases lay between the germline ends. CDR3 nucleotides: TGTGCCAGCAGTATCGGTTCCCAAAATGAGCAGTTCTTC. This codes for CASSIGSQNEQFF.

The V call is TRBV2, the J call TRBJ2-2; D uncertain. The CDR3 covers 14 residues. Germline lookup yields CDR1 SNHLY and CDR2 FYNNEI. Trimming cost V 1 base and J 7 bases, with 10 bases left between them. CDR3 region: CASSEELASGELFF. The DNA for the CDR3 is TGTGCCAGCAGTGAAGAGTTAGCCAGCGGGGAGCTGTTTTTT.

This rearrangement joins TRBV7-9 to TRBJ1-1; D gene uncertain. This CDR3 has 13 amino acids. The V and J ends lost 1 base and 5 bases respectively, with 8 bases between them. The germline CDR1 and CDR2 sequences are SEHNR and FQNEAQ (reference sequence). The CDR3: CASSLVRGTEAFF. The CDR3 DNA reads TGTGCCAGCAGCTTAGTACGAGGGACTGAAGCTTTCTTT.

This chain joins TRBV29-1 and TRBJ2-1; 8 bases are a match to TRBD2. Looked up from germline, CDR1 is SQVTM and CDR2 is ANQGSEA. The CDR3 runs 13 residues. V was clipped by 5 bases and J by 9 bases; unmatched bases: 9. CDR3 in DNA: TGCAGCGTTACTCCGGGGGGGCCCGGTGAGCAGTTCTTC. Translation gives CSVTPGGPGEQFF.

CDR3 protein: CASSQDRYWGAEQYF. The CDR3 coding sequence is TGTGCCAGCAGCCAAGATCGGTATTGGGGAGCGGAGCAGTACTTC. The chain joins TRBV3-1 (or the pseudogene TRBV3-2) to TRBJ2-7, with D possibly being TRBD2 (5 bases). Trimming shortened V by 0 bases and J by 7 bases, and 16 bases separated the two germline ends. CDR1 is LGHDT, CDR2 YNNKEL, per germline (reference sequence). There are 15 residues in the CDR3.

The V call is TRBV19, the J call TRBJ1-6; D not certain. CDR1 and CDR2 (germline): LNHDA, SQIVND (reference sequence). V was clipped by 10 bases and J by 6 bases, with 13 bases between them. The CDR3 is 13 residues long. The CDR3 loop reads CATGGLGNSPLHF. For the CDR3, the DNA is TGTGCCACTGGCGGACTGGGTAATTCACCCCTCCACTTT. Together with reference TRBV19 and TRBJ1-6, the CDR3 gives the full variable domain: DGGITQSPKYLFRKEGQNVTLSCEQNLNHDAMYWYRQDPGQGLRLIYYSQIVNDFQKGDIAEGYSVSREKKESFPLTVTSAQKNPTAFYLCATGGLGNSPLHFGNGTRLTVT.

The chain recombines TRBV3-1 (or the pseudogene TRBV3-2) with TRBJ2-2; 10 positions match TRBD2. The CDR3 is 15 amino acids. V shed 1 base, J shed 6 bases, and the junction held 2 bases outside the gene matches. CDR1 is LGHDT, CDR2 YNNKEL, per germline (reference sequence). DNA for the CDR3: TGTGCCAGCAGCCAAGTTAGCGGGGGGCCCGGGGAGCTGTTTTTT. Translating gives CASSQVSGGPGELFF.

The chain couples TRBV29-1 to TRBJ2-1; 8 nucleotides line up with TRBD1. The germline gives CDR1 SQVTM, CDR2 ANQGSEA. V dropped 8 bases and J dropped 8; count of bases not matched to a gene: 11. The CDR3 has 13 amino acids. The CDR3 DNA sequence: TGCAGCCAACGACAGGGGAGCTTTCATGAGCAGTTCTTC. The encoded protein is CSQRQGSFHEQFF.

This clone was seen a single time. The chain has TRBV7-9 and TRBJ2-1; 12 nucleotides match TRBD2. After removal of 2 bases from V and 15 bases from J, the junction contained 11 bases not matched to a gene. The CDR3 extends over 15 amino acids. CDR1 is SEHNR and CDR2 is FQNEAQ in the germline V gene (reference sequence). The CDR3 here is CASSLSGLAGPRRFF. DNA for the CDR3: TGTGCCAGCAGCTTAAGCGGACTAGCGGGGCCTAGGCGGTTCTTC.

The rearrangement links TRBV28 to TRBJ1-2; 7 positions agree with TRBD1. CDR3 length equals 15 residues. The junction had 10 bases not matched to a gene; V was cut back by 5 bases and J by 4 bases. Looked up from germline, CDR1 is MDHEN and CDR2 is SYDVKM. The CDR3 bases are TGTGCCAGCAGTCCACGGGACAGCCACCTCTATGGCTACACCTTC. Residues: CASSPRDSHLYGYTF.

The rearrangement joins TRBV28 to TRBJ1-4; 7 positions match TRBD1. The CDR3 is 14 amino acids. The V and J ends lost 6 bases and 2 bases, in that order; junction bases with no gene match: 3. In germline, CDR1 is MDHEN, CDR2 SYDVKM. The CDR3 sequence is CASSNRGTNEKLFF. For the CDR3, the DNA is TGTGCCAGCAGCAACAGGGGCACTAATGAAAAACTGTTTTTT. Variable domain in full (rest from reference TRBV28 and TRBJ1-4): DVKVTQSSRYLVKRTGEKVFLECVQDMDHENMFWYRQDPGLGLRLIYFSYDVKMKEKGDIPEGYSVSREKKERFSLILESASTNQTSMYLCASSNRGTNEKLFFGSGTQLSVL.

CDR3 in DNA: TGTGCCATCAGTGGGGGCGGAGCCTCCTACAATGAGCAGTTCTTC. Protein sequence: CAISGGGASYNEQFF. This chain connects TRBV10-3 to TRBJ2-1, with D tentatively TRBD1 (5 bases). CDR1 ENHRY and CDR2 SYGVKD come from the germline V gene. The V end was cut by 4 bases, the J end by 0 bases, with 10 bases between. The CDR3 has 15 residues.

V is TRBV28 and J is TRBJ1-5, with TRBD1 matching 11 bases. V trimming: 1 base; J trimming: 5 bases; junction bases outside the gene matches: 7. Per germline, CDR1 MDHEN and CDR2 SYDVKM. The CDR3 is 17 amino acids. The CDR3 region is CASSLSVSGQGDQPQHF. The CDR3 region has the DNA TGTGCCAGCAGTTTATCGGTTTCGGGACAGGGGGATCAGCCCCAGCATTTT.